This T cell receptor beta chain stems from a study of shared clonotypes between healthy human individuals. Data came from immunoSEQ multiplex PCR; TCRdb stores just in-frame clones and leaves some out. This sample has about 300,000 clones; 74% occur once, and the top ten carry 9% to 12%. In germline, CDR1 is LNHDA, CDR2 SQIVND (reference sequence). This CDR3 is 14 amino acids long. The V and J ends lost 8 bases and 8 bases respectively, with 18 bases between them. The chain employs TRBV19 and TRBJ1-4; D possibly corresponds to TRBD1 (5 bases). Source material: memory CD4+ T cells sorted from blood. The subset: CD45RA-negative fraction. The origin of this receptor is a man younger than 40 in good health. The CDR3 DNA reads TGTGCCAGTTCTTCTGGACAAGTAGTAGAAAAACTGTTTTTT. Its translation: CASSSGQVVEKLFF.